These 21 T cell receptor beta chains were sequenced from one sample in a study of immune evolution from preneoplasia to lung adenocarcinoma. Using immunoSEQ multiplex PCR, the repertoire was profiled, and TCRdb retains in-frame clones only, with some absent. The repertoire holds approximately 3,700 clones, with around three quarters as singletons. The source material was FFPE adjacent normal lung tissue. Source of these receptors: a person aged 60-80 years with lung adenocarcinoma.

CDR3 nucleotides: TGTGCCAGCAGGGGTGGAGGCACCGGGGAGCTGTTTTTT. Translated: CASRGGGTGELFF. The rearrangement links TRBV2 to TRBJ2-2; tentatively, D is TRBD2 (5 bases). V dropped 6 bases and J dropped 4 bases, with 9 bases sitting between them. This CDR3 has 13 residues. Germline CDR1 reads SNHLY; CDR2 reads FYNNEI.

The chain's CDR3 is CASSRTVSYEQYF. CDR3 in DNA: TGTGCCAGCAGCAGGACAGTCTCCTACGAGCAGTACTTC. This rearrangement joins TRBV27 to TRBJ2-7; TRBD1 might be the D (6 bases). The CDR3 loop spans 13 amino acids. From germline, CDR1 is MNHEY and CDR2 SMNVEV (reference sequence). V lost 6 bases and J lost 0, with 9 bases in between.

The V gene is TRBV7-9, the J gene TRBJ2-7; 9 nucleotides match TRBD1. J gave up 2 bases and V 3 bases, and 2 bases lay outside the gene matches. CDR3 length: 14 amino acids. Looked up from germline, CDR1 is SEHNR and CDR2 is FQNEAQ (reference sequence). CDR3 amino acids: CASSLGQGTYEQYF. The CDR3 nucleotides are TGTGCCAGCAGCTTGGGACAGGGAACCTACGAGCAGTACTTC.

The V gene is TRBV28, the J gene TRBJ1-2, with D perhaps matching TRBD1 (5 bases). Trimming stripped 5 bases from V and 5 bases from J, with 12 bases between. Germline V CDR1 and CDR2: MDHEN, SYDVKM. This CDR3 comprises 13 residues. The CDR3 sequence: CASSIDSQYGYTF. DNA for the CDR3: TGTGCCAGCAGTATAGACAGCCAGTATGGCTACACCTTC.

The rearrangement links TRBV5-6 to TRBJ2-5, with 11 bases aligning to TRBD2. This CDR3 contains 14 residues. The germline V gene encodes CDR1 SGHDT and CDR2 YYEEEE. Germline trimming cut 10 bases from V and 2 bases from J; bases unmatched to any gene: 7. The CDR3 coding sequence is TGTGCCGCCGGGACTAGCGGAGCACAAGAGACCCAGTACTTC. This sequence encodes CAAGTSGAQETQYF.

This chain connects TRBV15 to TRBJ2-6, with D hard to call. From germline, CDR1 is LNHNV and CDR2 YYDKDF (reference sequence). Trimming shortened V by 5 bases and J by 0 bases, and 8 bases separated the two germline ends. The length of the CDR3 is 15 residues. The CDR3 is CATSLQSSGANVLTF. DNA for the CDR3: TGTGCCACCAGCCTTCAGAGCTCTGGGGCCAACGTCCTGACTTTC.

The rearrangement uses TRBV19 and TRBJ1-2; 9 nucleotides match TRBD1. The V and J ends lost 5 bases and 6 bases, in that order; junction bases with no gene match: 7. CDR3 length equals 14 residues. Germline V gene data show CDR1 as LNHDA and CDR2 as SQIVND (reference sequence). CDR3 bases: TGTGCCAGTAGTCACAGGGGGCATGTAGATGGCTACACCTTC. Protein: CASSHRGHVDGYTF.

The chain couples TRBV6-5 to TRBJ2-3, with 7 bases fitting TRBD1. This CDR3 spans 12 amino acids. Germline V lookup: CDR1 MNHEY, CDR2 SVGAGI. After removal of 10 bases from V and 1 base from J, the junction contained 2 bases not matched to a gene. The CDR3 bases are TGTGCCACCGGACAGGGCACAGATACGCAGTATTTT. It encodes CATGQGTDTQYF.

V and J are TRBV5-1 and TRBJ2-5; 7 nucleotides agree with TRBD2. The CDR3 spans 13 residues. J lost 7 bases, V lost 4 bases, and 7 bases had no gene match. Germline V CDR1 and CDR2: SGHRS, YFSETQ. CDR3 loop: CASSPSGTGTQYF. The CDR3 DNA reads TGCGCCAGCAGCCCCAGCGGGACCGGGACCCAGTACTTC.

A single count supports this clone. The chain's CDR3 is CSGVFSYEQYF. DNA of the CDR3: TGCAGTGGTGTATTCTCCTACGAGCAGTACTTC. The chain combines TRBV20-1 with TRBJ2-7; D gene uncertain. Trimming took 7 bases from V and 0 from J, leaving 7 bases between them. Germline V gene sequence: CDR1 DFQATT, CDR2 SNEGSKA (reference sequence). The CDR3 is 11 residues long.

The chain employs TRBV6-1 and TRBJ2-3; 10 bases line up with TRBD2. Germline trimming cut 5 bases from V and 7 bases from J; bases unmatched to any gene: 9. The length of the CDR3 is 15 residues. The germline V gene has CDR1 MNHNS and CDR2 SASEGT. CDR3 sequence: CASSLSRTSGNTQYF. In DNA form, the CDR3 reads TGTGCCAGCAGTTTATCCCGGACTAGCGGTAATACGCAGTATTTT.

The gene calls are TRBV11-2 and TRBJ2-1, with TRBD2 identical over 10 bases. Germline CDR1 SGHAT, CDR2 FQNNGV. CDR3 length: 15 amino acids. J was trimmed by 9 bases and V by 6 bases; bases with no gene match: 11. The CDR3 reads CASRSWLAGECEQFF. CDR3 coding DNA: TGTGCCAGCAGGTCATGGCTAGCGGGAGAATGTGAGCAGTTCTTC.

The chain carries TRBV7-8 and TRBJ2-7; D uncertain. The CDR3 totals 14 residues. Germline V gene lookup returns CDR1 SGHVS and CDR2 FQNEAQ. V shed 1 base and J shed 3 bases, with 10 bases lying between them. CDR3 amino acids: CASSLGRLNYEQYF. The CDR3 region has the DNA TGTGCCAGCAGCTTAGGACGCCTCAACTACGAGCAGTACTTC.

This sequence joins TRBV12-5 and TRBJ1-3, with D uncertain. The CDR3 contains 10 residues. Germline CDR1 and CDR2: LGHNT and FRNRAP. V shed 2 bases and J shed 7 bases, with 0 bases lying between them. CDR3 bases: TGTGCTAGTGGTTTGAACACCATATATTTT. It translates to CASGLNTIYF.

The CDR3 DNA is TGTGCCTGGAACAGAGCGGGAGAGGTAGGCGAGCAGTACTTC. This gives the protein CAWNRAGEVGEQYF. The rearrangement joins TRBV30 to TRBJ2-7; 8 bases are shared with TRBD2. CDR3 size: 14 residues. V trimming: 4 bases; J trimming: 6 bases; junction bases outside the gene matches: 11. Per germline, CDR1 GTSNPN and CDR2 SVGIG (reference sequence). The full variable domain, completed using reference TRBV30 and TRBJ2-7, is SQTIHQWPATLVQPVGSPLSLECTVEGTSNPNLYWYRQAAGRGLQLLFYSVGIGQISSEVPQNLSASRPQDRQFILSSKKLLLSDSGFYLCAWNRAGEVGEQYFGPGTRLTVT.

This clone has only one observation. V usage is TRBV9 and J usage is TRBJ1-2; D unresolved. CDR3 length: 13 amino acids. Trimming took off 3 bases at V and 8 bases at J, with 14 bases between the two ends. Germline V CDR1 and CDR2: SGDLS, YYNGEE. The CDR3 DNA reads TGTGCCAGCAGCGCCCAGACTCTCTACGGCTACACCTTC. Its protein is CASSAQTLYGYTF.

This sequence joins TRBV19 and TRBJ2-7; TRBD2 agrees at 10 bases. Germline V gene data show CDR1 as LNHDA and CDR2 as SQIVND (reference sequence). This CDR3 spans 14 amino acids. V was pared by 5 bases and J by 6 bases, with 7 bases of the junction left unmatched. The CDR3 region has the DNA TGTGCCAGTAGTTCTAGCGGGAGCCGGGGCGAGCAGTACTTC. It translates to CASSSSGSRGEQYF.

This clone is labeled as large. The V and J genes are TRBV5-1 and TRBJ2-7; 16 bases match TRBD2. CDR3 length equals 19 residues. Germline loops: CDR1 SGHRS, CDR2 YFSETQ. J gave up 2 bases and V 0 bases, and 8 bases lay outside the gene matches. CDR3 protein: CASSLESGTSGRATYEQYF. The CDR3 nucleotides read TGCGCCAGCAGCTTGGAAAGTGGGACTAGCGGGAGGGCAACCTACGAGCAGTACTTC.

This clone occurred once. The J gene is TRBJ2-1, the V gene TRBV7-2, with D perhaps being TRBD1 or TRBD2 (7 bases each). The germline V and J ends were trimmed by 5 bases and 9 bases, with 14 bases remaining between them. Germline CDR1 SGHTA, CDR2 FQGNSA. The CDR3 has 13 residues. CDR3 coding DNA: TGTGCCAGCAGCGGCTTCAGGGGGGGTGAGCAGTTCTTC. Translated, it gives CASSGFRGGEQFF. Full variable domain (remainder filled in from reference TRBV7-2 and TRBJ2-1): GAGVSQSPSNKVTEKGKDVELRCDPISGHTALYWYRQSLGQGLEFLIYFQGNSAPDKSGLPSDRFSAERTGGSVSTLTIQRTQQEDSAVYLCASSGFRGGEQFFGPGTRLTVL.

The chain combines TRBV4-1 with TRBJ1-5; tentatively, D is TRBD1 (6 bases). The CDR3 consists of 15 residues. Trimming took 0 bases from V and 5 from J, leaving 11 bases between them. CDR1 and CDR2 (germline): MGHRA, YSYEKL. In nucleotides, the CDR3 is TGCGCCAGCAGCCAAGAGCGCCAGGGGTATCAGCCCCAGCATTTT. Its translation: CASSQERQGYQPQHF.

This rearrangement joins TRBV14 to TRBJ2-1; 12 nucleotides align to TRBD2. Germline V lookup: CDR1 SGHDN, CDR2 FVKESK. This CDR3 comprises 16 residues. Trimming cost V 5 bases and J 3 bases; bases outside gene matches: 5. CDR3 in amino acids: CASSGGLAGRYNEQFF. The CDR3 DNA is TGTGCCAGCAGCGGGGGACTAGCGGGCCGCTACAATGAGCAGTTCTTC.